One TCR beta chain is described in this entry. Its antigen is unknown. The source of the sample is a study of shared clonotypes between healthy human individuals. Looking at the study overall: Donors consisted of two women and three men between 18 and 49.

Only in-frame clones appear in the TCRdb table, and some are missing; sequencing was by immunoSEQ multiplex PCR. The sample includes more than 850,000 clones, around three quarters seen only once; the top ten take more than 0.45%. CDR1 and CDR2 (germline): SGHVS, FQNEAQ. V was trimmed by 5 bases and J by 4 bases, leaving 17 bases between them. CDR3 length equals 15 residues. Study findings and constraints: Among non-shared clonotypes, generation probabilities were lower than among those shared by all four donors.

The TCR originated in a man in his late teens or twenties in good health. Some clones in this sample may be carry-over from other donors' samples. The chain is built from TRBV7-8 and TRBJ1-2, with D possibly matching TRBD1 (6 bases). The sequencing sample was made of memory CD4+ T cells from PBMCs. The sample's subset: CD45RA-negative fraction. This CDR3 is CASSPREGVTYGYTF. CDR3 DNA sequence: TGTGCCAGCAGCCCACGGGAGGGGGTAACCTATGGCTACACCTTC.